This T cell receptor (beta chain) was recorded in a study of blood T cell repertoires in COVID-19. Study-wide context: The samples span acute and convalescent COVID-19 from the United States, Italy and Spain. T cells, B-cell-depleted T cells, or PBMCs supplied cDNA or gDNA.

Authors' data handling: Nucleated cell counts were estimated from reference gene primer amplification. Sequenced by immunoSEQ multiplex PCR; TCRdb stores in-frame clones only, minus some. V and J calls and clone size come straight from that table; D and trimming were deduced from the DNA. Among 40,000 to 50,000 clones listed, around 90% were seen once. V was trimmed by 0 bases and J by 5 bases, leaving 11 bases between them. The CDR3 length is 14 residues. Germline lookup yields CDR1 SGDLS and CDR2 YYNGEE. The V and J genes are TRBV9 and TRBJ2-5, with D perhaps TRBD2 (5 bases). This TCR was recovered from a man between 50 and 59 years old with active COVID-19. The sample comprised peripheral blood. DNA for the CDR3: TGTGCCAGCAGCGTAGGGTCGGGAAAGGAGACCCAGTACTTC. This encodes CASSVGSGKETQYF.